This T cell receptor (beta chain) was observed in a study of blood T cell repertoires in COVID-19. Overall study: T cells, B-cell-depleted T cells, or PBMCs provided the cDNA or gDNA that served as material.

The CDR3 length is 15 residues. Between the trimmed V and J ends, which lost 8 bases and 3 bases, there was a span of 16 bases. Germline values: CDR1 LNHDA, CDR2 SQIVND (reference sequence). Living in about 25 US areas, the participants were between 18 and 89 years of age. Clinical histories supplied by participants themselves formed the basis of cohort assignment. Cohort 3 donors were reported recovered after two negative PCRs, clearance, or symptom resolution. Profiling relied on immunoSEQ multiplex PCR, and the TCRdb table lists in-frame clones only, not all of them. The table lists some 200,000 clones, 75% to 90% of them singletons.

The source is a woman aged 25 to 39 who had recovered from COVID-19. Sequenced sample: PBMCs or T cells enriched from blood (not recorded which). This chain connects TRBV19 to TRBJ1-4; possibly TRBD1 for D (5 bases). The CDR3 bases are TGTGCCAGTTCCGACCTTGGGGCAGCTAATGAAAAACTGTTTTTT. As protein: CASSDLGAANEKLFF.